These T cell receptor beta chains were read from a single sample in a study of molecular identifiers for immune sequencing clone quantification. TCRdb ran MiXCR on the PCR reads and lists one entry per CDR3 protein. The sample has about half a million distinct CDR3 sequences; around 23% are singletons. Sample: naive CD8+ T cells from blood, with Jurkat cell RNA spiked in. The receptors derive from a human donor in good health. Some libraries in this study had Jurkat cell RNA spiked in. The CDR3 runs from the conserved cysteine through the conserved F or W. A D gene is named only where the DNA matches it firmly. Where a row states a size, it is once, few, many or the class of an expanded clone; other rows omit it.

clone size	V gene	D gene	J gene	CDR3 protein	CDR3 DNA
.	TRBV9	.	TRBJ2-6	CASSTPNSGANVLTF	TGTGCCAGCAGCACCCCGAACTCTGGGGCCAACGTCCTGACTTTC
.	TRBV10-2	.	TRBJ2-7	CASSDHSGQPSSYEQYF	TGCGCCAGCAGTGACCATAGCGGCCAACCGAGCTCCTACGAGCAGTACTTC
few	TRBV27	.	TRBJ2-3	CASSSTVISTDTQYF	TGTGCCAGCAGTTCGACAGTTATTAGCACAGATACGCAGTATTTT
few	TRBV9	.	TRBJ2-3	CASSEDGTDTQYF	TGTGCCAGCAGTGAAGACGGCACAGATACGCAGTATTTT
.	TRBV7-9	.	TRBJ2-7	CASSSARDTWSSYEQYF	TGTGCCAGCAGCTCGGCGAGGGACACCTGGAGCTCCTACGAGCAGTACTTC
few	TRBV2	.	TRBJ1-1	CASSEEDRLNTEAFF	TGTGCCAGCAGTGAAGAAGACAGGCTGAACACTGAAGCTTTCTTT
many	TRBV5-1	TRBD1	TRBJ1-1	CASSVQGDLEAFF	TGCGCCAGCAGCGTACAGGGGGACCTTGAAGCTTTCTTT
few	TRBV2	.	TRBJ1-2	CASSEATGANYGYTF	TGTGCCAGCAGTGAAGCCACGGGGGCGAACTATGGCTACACCTTC
few	TRBV2	.	TRBJ2-3	CASSVTSSVSDTQYF	TGTGCCAGCAGTGTGACGTCAAGCGTTTCAGATACGCAGTATTTT
few	TRBV3-1	TRBD1	TRBJ1-2	CASSQWTGGAGGYTF	TGTGCCAGCAGCCAATGGACAGGGGGCGCAGGGGGCTACACCTTC
few	TRBV6-1	.	TRBJ1-1	CASSPRTRLEAFF	TGTGCCAGCAGTCCCCGGACGCGGCTAGAAGCTTTCTTT
many	TRBV20-1	TRBD2	TRBJ2-7	CSARVMTSGSYEQYF	TGCAGTGCTAGAGTAATGACTAGCGGGAGCTACGAGCAGTACTTC
few	TRBV27	.	TRBJ1-5	CASSLFKGVNQPQHF	TGTGCCAGCAGTTTATTTAAAGGGGTCAATCAGCCCCAGCATTTT
.	TRBV7-9	TRBD2	TRBJ2-3	CDSSPLGSTSGVLDTQYF	TGTGACAGCAGCCCCCTAGGGTCGACTAGCGGGGTACTAGATACGCAGTATTTT
many	TRBV19	TRBD2	TRBJ2-3	CASSIGLAGFTDTQYF	TGTGCCAGTAGTATTGGCCTAGCGGGGTTCACAGATACGCAGTATTTT
.	TRBV27	.	TRBJ2-2	CASSYQANTGELFF	TGTGCCAGCAGTTATCAGGCGAACACCGGGGAGCTGTTTTTT
few	TRBV9	.	TRBJ1-1	CASSPLPALDTEAFF	TGTGCCAGCAGCCCTCTTCCCGCGTTGGACACTGAAGCTTTCTTT
many	TRBV3-1	TRBD2	TRBJ2-7	CASSQVASAGGPVQYF	TGTGCCAGCAGCCAAGTCGCTTCTGCGGGAGGGCCTGTGCAGTACTTC
.	TRBV30	.	TRBJ1-1	CAWRPPRAPAWEAFF	TGTGCCTGGAGGCCCCCTCGGGCACCCGCCTGGGAAGCTTTCTTT
.	TRBV19	TRBD1	TRBJ2-3	CASSPLPRDRDTDTQYF	TGTGCCAGTAGCCCTCTCCCCCGGGACAGAGACACAGATACGCAGTATTTT
.	TRBV2	.	TRBJ1-4	CASRPGGGSEKLFF	TGTGCCAGCAGACCTGGGGGAGGTTCTGAAAAACTGTTTTTT
few	TRBV29-1	.	TRBJ1-3	CSVEKQDVNTIYF	TGCAGCGTTGAAAAACAAGATGTAAACACCATATATTTT
.	TRBV7-9	.	TRBJ1-6	CACSSGGNSPLHF	TGTGCCTGCAGCTCGGGGGGGAATTCACCCCTCCACTTT
.	TRBV13	.	TRBJ2-2	CASSPLRRVNTGELFF	TGTGCCAGCAGCCCACTCCGCCGTGTGAACACCGGGGAGCTGTTTTTT
.	TRBV29-1	.	TRBJ1-1	CSVDGLLGDLNTEAFF	TGCAGCGTTGATGGCTTACTGGGGGACCTGAACACTGAAGCTTTCTTT
.	TRBV4-3	TRBD2	TRBJ2-3	CASSPTGGSVPDTQYF	TGCGCCAGCAGCCCAACTGGCGGGAGTGTCCCAGATACGCAGTATTTT
few	TRBV24-1	TRBD1	TRBJ2-1	CATSEPTGVEQFF	TGTGCCACCAGTGAACCAACAGGGGTAGAGCAGTTCTTC
.	TRBV18	.	TRBJ2-5	CASSPTTGFQETQYF	TGTGCCAGCTCACCCACAACGGGGTTCCAAGAGACCCAGTACTTC
.	TRBV27	.	TRBJ1-6	CASSVLQGTDSPLHF	TGTGCCAGCAGTGTCCTACAAGGAACGGATTCACCCCTCCACTTT
.	TRBV7-2	TRBD2	TRBJ2-1	CASSLRLAGGPRDDEQFF	TGTGCCAGCAGCTTAAGACTAGCGGGGGGGCCCCGAGACGATGAGCAGTTCTTC
few	TRBV19	.	TRBJ2-1	CASSIIGEQFF	TGTGCCAGTAGTATTATCGGTGAGCAGTTCTTC
.	TRBV18	TRBD2	TRBJ2-1	CASSPRTSGENEQFF	TGTGCCAGCTCCCCTCGCACTAGCGGGGAAAATGAGCAGTTCTTC
.	TRBV24-1	.	TRBJ2-3	CATSDPRAAPDGDTQYF	TGTGCCACCAGTGATCCGAGGGCGGCCCCGGATGGAGATACGCAGTATTTT
.	TRBV6-5	.	TRBJ2-1	CAGSYRTGTYNEQFF	TGTGCCGGCAGTTACCGCACAGGGACCTACAATGAGCAGTTCTTC
.	TRBV7-9	.	TRBJ1-1	CASSDWKSAEAFF	TGTGCCAGCAGCGATTGGAAGTCCGCTGAAGCTTTCTTT
.	TRBV9	.	TRBJ1-1	CPSSVVLGHVTEAFF	TGTCCCAGCAGCGTAGTGCTGGGTCATGTCACTGAAGCTTTCTTT
many	TRBV7-9	TRBD1	TRBJ1-1	CASSQGAVTEAFF	TGTGCCAGCAGTCAGGGGGCCGTGACTGAAGCTTTCTTT
.	TRBV5-4	.	TRBJ2-7	CASSWGQGVSYEQYF	TGTGCCAGCAGCTGGGGCCAAGGGGTAAGCTACGAGCAGTACTTC
.	TRBV7-8	.	TRBJ2-1	CASSPPGSYNEQFF	TGTGCCAGCAGCCCCCCCGGCTCCTACAATGAGCAGTTCTTC
many	TRBV2	.	TRBJ1-3	CASTAGVSGNTIYF	TGTGCCAGCACGGCAGGCGTTTCTGGAAACACCATATATTTT
many	TRBV11-2	.	TRBJ2-5	CASSLIETQYF	TGTGCCAGCAGCCTAATCGAGACCCAGTACTTC
.	TRBV3-1	.	TRBJ2-3	CASSQRLVTDTQYF	TGTGCCAGCAGCCAGAGGCTAGTCACCGATACGCAGTATTTT
many	TRBV7-9	.	TRBJ2-7	CASSLVVYEQYF	TGTGCCAGCAGTTTGGTCGTCTACGAGCAGTACTTC
few	TRBV28	TRBD2	TRBJ2-1	CASSPRPGGVNEQFF	TGTGCCAGCAGTCCTCGACCGGGAGGGGTTAATGAGCAGTTCTTC
few	TRBV2	.	TRBJ2-7	CARRAGAHEQYF	TGTGCCAGGAGGGCAGGGGCGCACGAGCAGTACTTC
.	TRBV6-2/TRBV6-3	TRBD1	TRBJ2-7	CASSYDRGHEQYF	TGTGCCAGCAGTTATGACAGGGGTCACGAGCAGTACTTC